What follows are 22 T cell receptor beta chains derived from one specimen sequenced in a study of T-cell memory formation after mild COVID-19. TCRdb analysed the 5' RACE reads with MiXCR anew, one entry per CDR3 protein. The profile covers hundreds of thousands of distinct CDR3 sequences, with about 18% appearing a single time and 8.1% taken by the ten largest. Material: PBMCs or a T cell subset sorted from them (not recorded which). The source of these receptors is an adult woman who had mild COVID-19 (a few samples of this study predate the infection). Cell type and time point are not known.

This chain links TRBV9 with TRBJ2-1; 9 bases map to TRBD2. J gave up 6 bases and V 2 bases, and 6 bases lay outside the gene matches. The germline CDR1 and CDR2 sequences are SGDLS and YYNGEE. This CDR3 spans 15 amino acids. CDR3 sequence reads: CASSVRGGVGNEQFF. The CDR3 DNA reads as TGTGCCAGCAGCGTCCGCGGGGGGGTAGGCAATGAGCAGTTCTTC.

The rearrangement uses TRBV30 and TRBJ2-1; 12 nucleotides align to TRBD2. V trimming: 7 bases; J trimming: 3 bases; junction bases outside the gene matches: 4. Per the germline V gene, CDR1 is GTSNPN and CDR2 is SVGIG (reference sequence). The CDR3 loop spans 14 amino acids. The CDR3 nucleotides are TGTGCCTCTGGACTAGCGGGGTTCTACAATGAGCAGTTCTTC. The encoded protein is CASGLAGFYNEQFF.

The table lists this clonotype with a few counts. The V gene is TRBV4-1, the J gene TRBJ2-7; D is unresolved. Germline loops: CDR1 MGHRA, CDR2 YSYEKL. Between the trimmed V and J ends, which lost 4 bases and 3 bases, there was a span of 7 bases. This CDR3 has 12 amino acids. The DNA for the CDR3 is TGCGCCAGCAGCCGCTGGGGCTACGAGCAGTACTTC. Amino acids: CASSRWGYEQYF.

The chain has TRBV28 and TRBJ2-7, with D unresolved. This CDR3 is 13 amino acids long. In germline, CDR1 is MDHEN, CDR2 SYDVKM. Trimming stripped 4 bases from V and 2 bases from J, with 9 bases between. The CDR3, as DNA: TGTGCCAGCAGTTCCCCAGACACCTACGAGCAGTACTTC. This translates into CASSSPDTYEQYF.

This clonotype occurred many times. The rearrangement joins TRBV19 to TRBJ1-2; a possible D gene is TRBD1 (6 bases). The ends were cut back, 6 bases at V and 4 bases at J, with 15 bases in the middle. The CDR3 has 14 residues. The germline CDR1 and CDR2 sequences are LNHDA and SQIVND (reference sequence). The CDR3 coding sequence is TGTGCCAGTAGCCCGGACAGTTCCTTCTATGGCTACACCTTC. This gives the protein CASSPDSSFYGYTF. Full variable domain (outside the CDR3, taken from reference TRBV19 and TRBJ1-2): DGGITQSPKYLFRKEGQNVTLSCEQNLNHDAMYWYRQDPGQGLRLIYYSQIVNDFQKGDIAEGYSVSREKKESFPLTVTSAQKNPTAFYLCASSPDSSFYGYTFGSGTRLTVV.

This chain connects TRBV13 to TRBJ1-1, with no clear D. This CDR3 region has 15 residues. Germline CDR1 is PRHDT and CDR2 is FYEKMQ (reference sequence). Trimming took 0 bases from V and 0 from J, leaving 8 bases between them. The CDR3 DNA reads TGTGCCAGCAGCTTAGGATCAGGTCTGAACACTGAAGCTTTCTTT. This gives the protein CASSLGSGLNTEAFF. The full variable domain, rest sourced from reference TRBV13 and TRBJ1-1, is AAGVIQSPRHLIKEKRETATLKCYPIPRHDTVYWYQQGPGQDPQFLISFYEKMQSDKGSIPDRFSAQQFSDYHSELNMSSLELGDSALYFCASSLGSGLNTEAFFGQGTRLTVV.

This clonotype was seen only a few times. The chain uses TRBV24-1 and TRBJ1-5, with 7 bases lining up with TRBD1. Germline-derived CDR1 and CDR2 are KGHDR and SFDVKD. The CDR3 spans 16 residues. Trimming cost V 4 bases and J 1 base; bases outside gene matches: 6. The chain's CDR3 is CATSDRTGLSNQPQHF. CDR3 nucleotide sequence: TGTGCCACCAGTGACAGGACAGGTTTAAGCAATCAGCCCCAGCATTTT.

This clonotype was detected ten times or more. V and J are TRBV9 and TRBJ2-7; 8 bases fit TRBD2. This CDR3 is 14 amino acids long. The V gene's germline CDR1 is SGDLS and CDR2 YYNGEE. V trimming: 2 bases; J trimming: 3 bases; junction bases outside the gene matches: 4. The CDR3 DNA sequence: TGTGCCAGCAGCGTCACCGGGACTAGCTACGAGCAGTACTTC. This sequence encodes CASSVTGTSYEQYF.

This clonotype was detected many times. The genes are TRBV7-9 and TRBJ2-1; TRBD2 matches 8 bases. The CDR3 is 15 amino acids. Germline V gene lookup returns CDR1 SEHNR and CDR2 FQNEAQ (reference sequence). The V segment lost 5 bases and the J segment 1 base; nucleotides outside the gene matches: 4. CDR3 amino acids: CASSRSGGSYNEQFF. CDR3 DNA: TGTGCCAGCAGCCGCAGCGGGGGATCCTACAATGAGCAGTTCTTC.

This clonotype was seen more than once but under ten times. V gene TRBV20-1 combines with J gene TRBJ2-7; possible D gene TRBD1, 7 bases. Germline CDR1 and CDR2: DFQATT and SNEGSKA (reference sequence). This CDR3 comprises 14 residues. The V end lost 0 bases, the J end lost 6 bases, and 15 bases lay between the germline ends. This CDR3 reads CSARDRGTEGEQYF. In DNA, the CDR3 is TGCAGTGCTAGAGACCGGGGGACAGAGGGCGAGCAGTACTTC.

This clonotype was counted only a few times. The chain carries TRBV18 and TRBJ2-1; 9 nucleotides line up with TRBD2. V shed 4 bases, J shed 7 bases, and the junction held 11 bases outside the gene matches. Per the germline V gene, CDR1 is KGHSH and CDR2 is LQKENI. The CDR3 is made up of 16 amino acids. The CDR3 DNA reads TGTGCCAGCTCACTGGGGCTAGCGGGGTCTTGGAATGAGCAGTTCTTC. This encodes CASSLGLAGSWNEQFF.

CDR3 DNA: TGCGCCAGCAGCCCGGGACAGGGACTGAGTAGTAGAGAGACCCAGTACTTC. Its translation: CASSPGQGLSSRETQYF. The chain is built from TRBV5-1 and TRBJ2-5, with 9 positions matching TRBD1. The trim removed 4 bases at V and 4 bases at J, leaving 14 bases unmatched. The CDR3 has 17 residues. Germline CDR1 and CDR2: SGHRS and YFSETQ.

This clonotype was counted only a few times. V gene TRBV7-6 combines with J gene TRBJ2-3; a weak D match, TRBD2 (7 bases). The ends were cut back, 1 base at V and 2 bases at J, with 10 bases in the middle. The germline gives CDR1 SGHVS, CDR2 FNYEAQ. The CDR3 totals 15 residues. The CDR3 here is CASSLVGGHTDTQYF. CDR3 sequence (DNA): TGTGCCAGCAGCTTAGTCGGGGGGCACACAGATACGCAGTATTTT.

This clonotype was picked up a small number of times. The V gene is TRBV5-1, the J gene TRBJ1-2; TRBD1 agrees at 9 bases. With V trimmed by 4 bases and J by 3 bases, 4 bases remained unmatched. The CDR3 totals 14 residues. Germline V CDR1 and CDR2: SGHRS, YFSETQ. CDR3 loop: CASSQTGGDYGYTF. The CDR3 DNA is TGCGCCAGCAGCCAAACAGGGGGCGACTATGGCTACACCTTC.

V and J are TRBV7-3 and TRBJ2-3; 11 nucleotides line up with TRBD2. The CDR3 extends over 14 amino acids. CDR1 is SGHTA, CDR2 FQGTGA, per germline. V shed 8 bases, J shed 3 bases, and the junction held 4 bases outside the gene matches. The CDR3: CASATSGATDTQYF. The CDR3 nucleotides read TGTGCCAGCGCGACTAGCGGGGCTACAGATACGCAGTATTTT.

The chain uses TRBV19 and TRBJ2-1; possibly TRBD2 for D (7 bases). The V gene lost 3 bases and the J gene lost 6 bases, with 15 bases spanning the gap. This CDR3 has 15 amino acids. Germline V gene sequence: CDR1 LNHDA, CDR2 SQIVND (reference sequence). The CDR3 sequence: CASSIFAGAVNEQFF. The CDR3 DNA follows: TGTGCCAGTAGTATTTTTGCGGGGGCCGTCAATGAGCAGTTCTTC. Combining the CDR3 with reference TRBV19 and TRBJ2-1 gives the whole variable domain DGGITQSPKYLFRKEGQNVTLSCEQNLNHDAMYWYRQDPGQGLRLIYYSQIVNDFQKGDIAEGYSVSREKKESFPLTVTSAQKNPTAFYLCASSIFAGAVNEQFFGPGTRLTVL.

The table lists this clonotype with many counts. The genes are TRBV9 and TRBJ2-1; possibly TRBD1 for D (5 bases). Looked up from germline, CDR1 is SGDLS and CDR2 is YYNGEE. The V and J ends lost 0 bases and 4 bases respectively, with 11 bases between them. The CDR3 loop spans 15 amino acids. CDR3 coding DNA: TGTGCCAGCAGCGTAGAGGGGATCGGATACAATGAGCAGTTCTTC. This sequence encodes CASSVEGIGYNEQFF.

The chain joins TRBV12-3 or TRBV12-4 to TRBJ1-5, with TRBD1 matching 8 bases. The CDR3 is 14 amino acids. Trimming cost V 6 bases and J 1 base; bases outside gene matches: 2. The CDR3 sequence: CASRTGGSNQPQHF. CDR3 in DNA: TGTGCCAGCAGAACAGGGGGAAGCAATCAGCCCCAGCATTTT.

CDR3 loop: CASSFLPFLAGGGGDSPLHF. CDR3 coding DNA: TGCGCCAGCAGCTTCCTCCCATTCCTTGCGGGGGGCGGCGGTGATTCACCCCTCCACTTT. The rearrangement joins TRBV5-1 to TRBJ1-6, with a possible D match to TRBD1 (6 bases). Trimming took off 2 bases at V and 8 bases at J, with 29 bases between the two ends. CDR1 and CDR2 (germline): SGHRS, YFSETQ. The length of the CDR3 is 20 residues. The whole variable domain, remainder taken from reference TRBV5-1 and TRBJ1-6, is KAGVTQTPRYLIKTRGQQVTLSCSPISGHRSVSWYQQTPGQGLQFLFEYFSETQRNKGNFPGRFSGRQFSNSRSEMNVSTLELGDSALYLCASSFLPFLAGGGGDSPLHFGNGTRLTVT.

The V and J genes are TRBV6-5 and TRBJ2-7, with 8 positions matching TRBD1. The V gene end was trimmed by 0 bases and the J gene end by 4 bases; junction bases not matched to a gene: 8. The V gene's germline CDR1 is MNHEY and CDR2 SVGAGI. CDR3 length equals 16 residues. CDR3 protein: CASSYSGTGAVYEQYF. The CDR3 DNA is TGTGCCAGCAGTTACTCAGGGACAGGCGCTGTGTACGAGCAGTACTTC.

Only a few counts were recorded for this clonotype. The CDR3 is CASSLTDRASPLHF. Here the CDR3 DNA reads TGCGCCAGCAGCTTGACGGACAGGGCTTCACCCCTCCACTTT. The chain is built from TRBV5-1 and TRBJ1-6; 8 bases agree with TRBD1. The CDR3 loop spans 14 amino acids. The germline V gene has CDR1 SGHRS and CDR2 YFSETQ. Losses at the gene ends were 1 base for V and 9 bases for J; bases not matched to a gene: 3.

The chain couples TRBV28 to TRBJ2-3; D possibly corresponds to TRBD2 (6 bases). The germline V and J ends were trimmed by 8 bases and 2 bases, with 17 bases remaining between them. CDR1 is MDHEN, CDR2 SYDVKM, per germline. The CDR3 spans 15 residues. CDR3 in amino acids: CASLGSGGNTDTQYF. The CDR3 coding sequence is TGTGCCAGCCTGGGTAGCGGAGGGAACACAGATACGCAGTATTTT.